The present TCR beta chain was sequenced within a study of OX40 agonist ivuxolimab in advanced cancers. About the research overall: Head and neck, renal cell, melanoma or hepatocellular carcinoma were the cancers that dose-escalation patients had.

This clone came up once. Only in-frame clones appear in the TCRdb table, and some are missing; sequencing was by immunoSEQ multiplex PCR. The sample lists roughly 60,000 clones; about 94% were seen once. The sequenced sample was CD4+ or CD8+ T cells sorted from blood, obtained in a trial of the OX40 agonist ivuxolimab. The sequence was collected from an adult with an advanced solid tumor such as melanoma, head and neck, liver or kidney cancer.

The CDR3 region is CASSGGPSYEQYF. The CDR3 region has the DNA TGTGCCAGCAGTGGGGGGCCCTCCTACGAGCAGTACTTC. The chain links TRBV27 to TRBJ2-7; D is tentatively TRBD1 or TRBD2 (6 bases each). The germline gives CDR1 MNHEY, CDR2 SMNVEV (reference sequence). This CDR3 spans 13 amino acids. Trimming pared 5 bases from V and 0 bases from J, leaving 8 bases between.